This record covers a single T cell receptor beta chain. Germline loops: CDR1 SGHNT, CDR2 YYREEE (reference sequence). The CDR3 runs 19 residues. V was trimmed by 0 bases and J by 2 bases, leaving 21 bases between them. The sample originates from a study of T-cell reconstitution after alpha-beta-depleted transplantation in children. TCRbeta library preparation incorporated unique molecular identifiers. TCRdb itself ran the PCR reads through MiXCR, one entry per CDR3 protein. The table records about 500,000 distinct CDR3 sequences, around a third of them present only once. This chain links TRBV5-4 with TRBJ2-1; no definite D call. The sample consisted of PBMCs from the stem cell graft donor, taken from the stem cell graft. The receptor's source is a human donor who donated a stem cell graft to a child with aplastic anemia. Here the CDR3 reads CASSLVAFFGSSTYNEQFF. The CDR3 nucleotides are TGTGCCAGCAGCTTGGTGGCCTTCTTTGGTAGCTCGACCTACAATGAGCAGTTCTTC.